These 11 T cell receptor beta chains share one sample of origin, sequenced in a study of blood T cell repertoires in COVID-19. The table came from immunoSEQ multiplex PCR; TCRdb's copy has only in-frame clones and leaves some out. This table has around 300,000 clones, approximately 85% appearing once. Sequenced sample: peripheral blood. All receptors come from a woman between 65 and 79 years old with acute or convalescent COVID-19.

CDR3 DNA sequence: TGTGCCAGTAGTAGCTACCCCGGGACAGGGGTTCAGCCCCAGCATTTT. This sequence encodes CASSSYPGTGVQPQHF. The rearrangement links TRBV19 to TRBJ1-5; 10 bases line up with TRBD1. V trimming: 4 bases; J trimming: 6 bases; junction bases outside the gene matches: 9. This CDR3 has 16 amino acids. Per the germline V gene, CDR1 is LNHDA and CDR2 is SQIVND (reference sequence).

The J gene is TRBJ1-1, the V gene TRBV2; possible D gene TRBD1, 5 bases. The ends were cut back, 5 bases at V and 8 bases at J, with 12 bases in the middle. The CDR3 length is 12 residues. The germline gives CDR1 SNHLY, CDR2 FYNNEI. For the CDR3, the DNA is TGTGCCAGCAGTCGGATCCGGGGGGAAGCTTTCTTT. Residues: CASSRIRGEAFF.

The chain has TRBV19 and TRBJ1-1, with 7 positions matching TRBD1. The CDR3 sequence is 13 residues long. V shed 9 bases, J shed 2 bases, and the junction held 6 bases outside the gene matches. Germline assignment: CDR1 LNHDA and CDR2 SQIVND (reference sequence). For the CDR3, the DNA is TGTGCCAGCAAACAGGGGCTAAACACTGAAGCTTTCTTT. It codes for CASKQGLNTEAFF.

This clone was detected once. This chain uses TRBV10-1 with TRBJ2-4, with a weak D call TRBD2 (6 bases). From germline, CDR1 is WNHNN and CDR2 SYGVQD (reference sequence). Trimming stripped 0 bases from V and 2 bases from J, with 11 bases between. The CDR3 has 16 residues. The DNA for the CDR3 is TGCGCCAGCAGTGAGTCAGGGACTCATACCAAAAACATTCAGTACTTC. This encodes CASSESGTHTKNIQYF.

The rearrangement uses TRBV6-5 and TRBJ2-2; TRBD1 agrees at 12 bases. Germline V CDR1 and CDR2: MNHEY, SVGAGI. This CDR3 contains 15 residues. V lost 7 bases to trimming and J lost 6 bases; unmatched junction nucleotides: 6. The CDR3 nucleotides are TGTGCCAGCACGACCGGGACAGGGGGCTCCGGGGAGCTGTTTTTT. As protein: CASTTGTGGSGELFF.

This chain joins TRBV2 and TRBJ1-5, with 9 bases lining up with TRBD1. The CDR3 sequence is 16 residues long. Germline V gene data show CDR1 as SNHLY and CDR2 as FYNNEI. With V trimmed by 4 bases and J by 2 bases, 6 bases remained unmatched. The CDR3 protein is CASSGSTGGGNQPQHF. The CDR3 bases are TGTGCCAGCAGTGGTTCGACAGGGGGAGGCAATCAGCCCCAGCATTTT.

The rearrangement joins TRBV2 to TRBJ1-5; D uncertain. Germline CDR1 and CDR2: SNHLY and FYNNEI. This CDR3 is built from 14 residues. Trimming shortened V by 6 bases and J by 3 bases, and 12 bases separated the two germline ends. CDR3 sequence: CASSPDIPNQPQHF. The CDR3 DNA reads TGTGCCAGCAGCCCCGACATCCCCAATCAGCCCCAGCATTTT.

This chain links TRBV7-2 with TRBJ1-3; D remains ambiguous. The V and J ends lost 1 base and 2 bases respectively, with 15 bases between them. The germline V gene has CDR1 SGHTA and CDR2 FQGNSA. The CDR3 covers 17 residues. The CDR3 loop reads CASSLVGWSVPGNTIYF. The CDR3 bases are TGTGCCAGCAGCTTAGTGGGTTGGAGCGTCCCTGGAAACACCATATATTTT.

The chain employs TRBV6-5 and TRBJ2-3, with D perhaps matching TRBD2 (6 bases). The CDR3 consists of 14 residues. Trimming took off 4 bases at V and 1 base at J, with 9 bases between the two ends. Looked up from germline, CDR1 is MNHEY and CDR2 is SVGAGI. The CDR3 coding sequence is TGTGCCAGCAGTTCCCCGGGGGGCACAGATACGCAGTATTTT. Translated, it gives CASSSPGGTDTQYF.

V and J are TRBV5-6 and TRBJ2-5; weak D call: TRBD2 (5 bases). The V gene lost 0 bases and the J gene lost 5 bases, with 14 bases spanning the gap. CDR1 and CDR2 (germline): SGHDT, YYEEEE. The CDR3 loop spans 15 amino acids. CDR3 sequence: CASSLAPSGGETQYF. The CDR3 region has the DNA TGTGCCAGCAGCTTGGCTCCGAGCGGTGGGGAGACCCAGTACTTC.

The gene calls are TRBV11-1 and TRBJ1-1, with D perhaps TRBD1 (5 bases). This CDR3 has 14 amino acids. Germline V gene lookup returns CDR1 SGHAT and CDR2 FQDESV (reference sequence). V was trimmed by 5 bases and J by 6 bases, leaving 16 bases between them. CDR3 sequence: CASSVRGPGAEAFF. In DNA form, the CDR3 reads TGTGCCAGCAGCGTCCGCGGGCCGGGGGCTGAAGCTTTCTTT.